This T cell receptor beta chain was profiled in a study of post-analysis software for immune sequencing data. Study-wide context: Recorded disease courses covered relapsing-remitting, secondary progressive and progressive-relapsing multiple sclerosis. Some patients had no subtype annotation.

Study conclusions and caveats: When the samples were clustered directly with F measure, those that had been prepared in the same batch showed strong co-clustering. The normalized Chao1 diversity of multiple sclerosis patients was significantly lower than that of controls. In patients, roughly five TRBV segments were more frequent than in controls, with TRBV5-6, TRBV5-1 and TRBV20-1 among them.

Looked up from germline, CDR1 is DFQATT and CDR2 is SNEGSKA (reference sequence). This CDR3 region has 19 residues. J was trimmed by 0 bases and V by 0 bases; bases with no gene match: 15. Included in the TCR beta cDNA libraries were unique molecular identifiers. Each sample of roughly 0.95 to 10 million input T cells yielded about 500,000 cDNA molecules, so each molecule approximated one T cell. TCRdb fed the PCR reads into MiXCR, producing one record per CDR3 protein. Of about 430,000 distinct CDR3 sequences listed, about 39% are singletons. As regards this clonotype: Its specificity is not known.

The sample consisted of blood. This TCR was recovered from a girl aged 2-10 years with multiple sclerosis. The rearrangement joins TRBV20-1 to TRBJ2-7, with 9 bases that match TRBD2. The CDR3 coding sequence is TGCAGTGCTAGAGATCGAGGGAGAGGAGCGGGAGGCCGCTCCTACGAGCAGTACTTC. Amino acids: CSARDRGRGAGGRSYEQYF.